The clone carrying this T cell receptor (beta chain) was observed a few times. Its cognate antigen is unknown. Deletions cut 11 bases from V and 2 bases from J, with 15 bases between. CDR3 length: 13 amino acids. From germline, CDR1 is MNHNS and CDR2 SASEGT. This sample was included in a study of T cell repertoires in cytomegalovirus infection. TCRdb called the reads again in MiXCR, with one record for every CDR3 protein. The data show about 83,000 distinct CDR3 sequences, about 24% seen once. The chain employs TRBV6-1 and TRBJ1-2, with D possibly matching TRBD1 (6 bases). The source of this sequence is a human donor in good health (CMV status not recorded). Some clones in this sample may be carry-over from other donors' samples. The sequencing used CD8+ T cells from cultured PBMCs, collected from culture after CMV antigen stimulation. The CDR3 region is CAAHRDLNYGYTF. The CDR3 nucleotides read TGTGCCGCCCACAGGGACCTCAACTATGGCTACACCTTC.